This is a list of T cell receptor beta chains from one sample in a study of T cell responses to AZD1222 COVID-19 vaccine. TCRdb's copy holds only in-frame clones and misses some; the assay was immunoSEQ multiplex PCR. This table holds under 200,000 clones, roughly nine tenths found once. The sample in question was peripheral blood, obtained on day 0 of AZD1222 vaccination. The receptors here all came from an adult in good health. Each CDR3 is given with its conserved first and last residue. The D gene is left open where the match is weak. Some rows have no size entry. The others give once, few or many, or a class for an expanded clone.

CDR3nt,CDR3aa,v_gene,d_gene,len,abundance,j_gene
TGTGCCAGCAGCTCCCGCGCAGTCCTTAGCACAGATACGCAGTATTTT,CASSSRAVLSTDTQYF,TRBV7-2,.,16,.,TRBJ2-3
TGTGCCAGTAGACACTCTAGCGGGGGGGCGAGAGAGACCCAGTACTTC,CASRHSSGGARETQYF,TRBV19,TRBD2,16,.,TRBJ2-5
TGTGCCTGGAGGGGGGGACAGAGCCCAAGGACCCAGTACTTC,CAWRGGQSPRTQYF,TRBV30,.,14,.,TRBJ2-5
TGTGCCTGGGAAATTCCCGGGACAGCCAACACTGAAGCTTTCTTT,CAWEIPGTANTEAFF,TRBV30,TRBD1,15,.,TRBJ1-1
TGTGCCAGCAGCTCGATCGGGGAGCTGTTTTTT,CASSSIGELFF,TRBV7-3,.,11,.,TRBJ2-2
TGTGCCAGCAGTGCTGGTTTTAATGAAAAACTGTTTTTT,CASSAGFNEKLFF,TRBV2,.,13,.,TRBJ1-4
TGTGCCATCGAGGCGGGATATGGCAGTTCCTACGAGCAGTACTTC,CAIEAGYGSSYEQYF,TRBV10-3,.,15,.,TRBJ2-7
TGTGCCAGCAGCCCCGTAGGGGGCAACTACGAGCAGTACTTC,CASSPVGGNYEQYF,TRBV6-5,TRBD1,14,.,TRBJ2-7
TGCGCCAGCAGCTTGGCCCAGATTAGGGAGCAGTACTTC,CASSLAQIREQYF,TRBV5-1,.,13,.,TRBJ2-7
TGTGCCAGCAGCTATCTCTTTGGAGGAAACACCATATATTTT,CASSYLFGGNTIYF,TRBV5-6,.,14,.,TRBJ1-3
TGTGCCAGCAGCTTCGGGGCCGGGTTCAATGAGCAGTTCTTC,CASSFGAGFNEQFF,TRBV5-6,.,14,.,TRBJ2-1
TGTGCCTGGACCCCAAACACAGGGTTGGGGCCCCAGCATTTT,CAWTPNTGLGPQHF,TRBV30,.,14,.,TRBJ1-5
TGTGCCAGTAGTGTTTCAGAAAATCAGCCCCAGCATTTT,CASSVSENQPQHF,TRBV19,.,13,.,TRBJ1-5
TGTGCCAGCAGCCAGGCCGCCCTCTGGACAAACCCGGTTGGCGATAACACTGAAGCTTTCTTT,CASSQAALWTNPVGDNTEAFF,TRBV14,.,21,once,TRBJ1-1
TGTGCCAGCTGTTCTGGGGGAGTAGGCGCAGATACGCAGTATTTT,CASCSGGVGADTQYF,TRBV6-6,.,15,.,TRBJ2-3
TGCGCCAGCAGCCTGACAAGGGTGGGTGCGAATTCACCCCTCCACTTT,CASSLTRVGANSPLHF,TRBV4-3,.,16,once,TRBJ1-6
TGTGCCAGCAGCTTTTGGGGATCTGGAAACACCATATATTTT,CASSFWGSGNTIYF,TRBV7-2,.,14,.,TRBJ1-3
TGTGCCAGCAGCGTAGTACAATTGAACACTGAAGCTTTCTTT,CASSVVQLNTEAFF,TRBV9,.,14,.,TRBJ1-1
TGCAGCGTCCAGACAGTATCTCATTTCTATGGCTACACCTTC,CSVQTVSHFYGYTF,TRBV29-1,.,14,once,TRBJ1-2
TGTGCCAGCAGCGCCGGGAGGATGAGCTCCTACAATGAGCAGTTCTTC,CASSAGRMSSYNEQFF,TRBV5-4,TRBD2,16,.,TRBJ2-1
TGTGCCAGCAGTGAAAGGGGGTATCAGCCCCAGCATTTT,CASSERGYQPQHF,TRBV6-1,.,13,.,TRBJ1-5
TGTGCCAGCAGTAATTTCCAACTTGGCTACACCTTC,CASSNFQLGYTF,TRBV28,.,12,.,TRBJ1-2
TGTGCCAGCAGCTACCCCGGGACTAGTAATTCCTACGAGCAGTACTTC,CASSYPGTSNSYEQYF,TRBV7-4,TRBD2,16,.,TRBJ2-7
TGTGCCAGCTCACGAGACTGGTACAATGAGCAGTTCTTC,CASSRDWYNEQFF,TRBV18,.,13,.,TRBJ2-1